The 6 T cell receptor beta chains given below trace back to one sample, sequenced in a study of shared clonotypes between healthy human individuals. The assay was immunoSEQ multiplex PCR, and TCRdb's table has in-frame clones only and misses some. The table lists around 180,000 clones, over 80% of them singletons. Material: naive CD4+ T cells sorted from blood. As to subset: CD45RA+ positively selected. The receptors come from a woman aged 25 to 39 in good health.

V is TRBV28 and J is TRBJ2-5; D gene unclear. The end of the DNA fits TRBJ2-7 better, so the J call may be wrong. The CDR3 runs 12 residues. CDR1 is MDHEN and CDR2 is SYDVKM in the germline V gene. DNA for the CDR3: TGTGCCAGCGCAGCCCCGGCCTACGAGCAGTACTTC. It specifies CASAAPAYEQYF.

The chain carries TRBV18 and TRBJ1-1, with D possibly TRBD1 on 6 matching bases. This CDR3 comprises 18 residues. Trimming took off 1 base at V and 0 bases at J, with 18 bases between the two ends. The germline gives CDR1 KGHSH, CDR2 LQKENI. CDR3 sequence reads: CASSPQNSGASLNTEAFF. Here the CDR3 DNA reads TGTGCCAGCTCACCACAAAACTCAGGGGCGAGCTTGAACACTGAAGCTTTCTTT.

The CDR3 loop reads CSVGINRDSSGNTIYF. The DNA of the CDR3 is TGCAGCGTTGGAATTAACAGGGACAGCTCTGGAAACACCATATATTTT. This chain joins TRBV29-1 and TRBJ1-3; TRBD1 aligns across 7 bases. Losses at the gene ends were 4 bases for V and 0 bases for J; bases not matched to a gene: 9. The germline CDR1 and CDR2 sequences are SQVTM and ANQGSEA. The CDR3 sequence is 16 residues long.

Concerning this clone itself: Other nucleotide sequences from this sample produce the same CDR3. The V call is TRBV18, the J call TRBJ1-1, with D hard to call. CDR1 is KGHSH and CDR2 is LQKENI in the germline V gene. V was shortened by 3 bases and J by 1 base, with 6 bases between the two germline ends. The CDR3 is made up of 13 amino acids. CDR3 loop: CASSPAGNTEAFF. CDR3 DNA sequence: TGTGCCAGCTCACCCGCGGGGAACACTGAAGCTTTCTTT. The full variable domain, in which reference TRBV18 and TRBJ1-1 provide the parts outside the CDR3, is NAGVMQNPRHLVRRRGQEARLRCSPMKGHSHVYWYRQLPEEGLKFMVYLQKENIIDESGMPKERFSAEFPKEGPSILRIQQVVRGDSAAYFCASSPAGNTEAFFGQGTRLTVV.

The V gene is TRBV6-5, the J gene TRBJ2-2, with D perhaps TRBD1 (6 bases). The CDR3 contains 16 residues. Germline loops: CDR1 MNHEY, CDR2 SVGAGI. Between the trimmed V and J ends, which lost 0 bases and 0 bases, there was a span of 8 bases. In DNA form, the CDR3 reads TGTGCCAGCAGTTACTCGGACAGAACGAACACCGGGGAGCTGTTTTTT. Protein product: CASSYSDRTNTGELFF.

J is TRBJ2-6 and V is TRBV9; unclear D gene. The CDR3 totals 14 residues. V was trimmed by 3 bases and J by 2 bases, leaving 6 bases between them. Germline V CDR1 and CDR2: SGDLS, YYNGEE. The CDR3 coding sequence is TGTGCCAGCAGCGCCTTAACTGGGGCCAACGTCCTGACTTTC. Translation gives CASSALTGANVLTF.